These 32 T cell receptor beta chains were sequenced from one sample in a study of cytomegalovirus exposure and HLA in healthy donors. The PCR employed 60 Vbeta primers together with 13 Jbeta primers. The protocol was immunoSEQ multiplex PCR, while the TCRdb copy is restricted to in-frame clones and leaves out a portion. The sample yields roughly 200,000 clones, approximately 79% seen once. Sequencing was performed on PBMCs. The source of these receptors is a man aged 50-60 years in good health and CMV-seronegative.

This chain joins TRBV5-4 and TRBJ1-1; unclear D gene. The CDR3 consists of 14 residues. Trimming took off 4 bases at V and 0 bases at J, with 10 bases between the two ends. Germline loops: CDR1 SGHNT, CDR2 YYREEE (reference sequence). The DNA of the CDR3 is TGTGCCAGCAGCCCCGGACTCTTGAACACTGAAGCTTTCTTT. Its translation: CASSPGLLNTEAFF.

The chain couples TRBV4-1 to TRBJ2-2, with D possibly being TRBD2 (6 bases). This CDR3 has 13 residues. In germline, CDR1 is MGHRA, CDR2 YSYEKL. Trimming pared 6 bases from V and 10 bases from J, leaving 15 bases between. CDR3 in DNA: TGCGCCAGCAGAACGGACTACCTCCAGGAGCTGTTTTTT. Protein sequence: CASRTDYLQELFF.

The chain has TRBV30 and TRBJ2-7; 7 bases agree with TRBD2. Germline lookup yields CDR1 GTSNPN and CDR2 SVGIG (reference sequence). The CDR3 has 13 amino acids. V lost 7 bases, J lost 3 bases, and 9 bases stayed unmatched. The CDR3 loop reads CAFGSGLNYEQYF. The CDR3 coding sequence is TGTGCCTTCGGGTCGGGACTAAACTACGAGCAGTACTTC. Drawing the rest from reference TRBV30 and TRBJ2-7, the complete variable domain is SQTIHQWPATLVQPVGSPLSLECTVEGTSNPNLYWYRQAAGRGLQLLFYSVGIGQISSEVPQNLSASRPQDRQFILSSKKLLLSDSGFYLCAFGSGLNYEQYFGPGTRLTVT.

This clone was observed once. The V call is TRBV6-1, the J call TRBJ1-4; D is possibly TRBD1 (5 bases). The CDR3 is 15 amino acids. CDR1 is MNHNS, CDR2 SASEGT, per germline. V gave up 1 base and J gave up 2 bases, with 8 bases separating them. The chain's CDR3 is CASSEGAGTNEKLFF. In DNA form, the CDR3 reads TGTGCCAGCAGTGAAGGGGCAGGGACTAATGAAAAACTGTTTTTT.

The sample holds one count of this clone. As DNA, the CDR3 is TGTGCCAGTAGTATACGGGGACTAGTGGGCCAAGAGACCCAGTACTTC. Translation: CASSIRGLVGQETQYF. This chain joins TRBV19 and TRBJ2-5, with 8 bases that match TRBD2. The V gene's germline CDR1 is LNHDA and CDR2 SQIVND (reference sequence). Unmatched junction bases numbered 6, after V lost 2 bases and J lost 1 base. The CDR3 has 16 residues.

This chain joins TRBV9 and TRBJ1-6; D is undetermined. Trimming took off 0 bases at V and 0 bases at J, with 7 bases between the two ends. Germline V CDR1 and CDR2: SGDLS, YYNGEE. The CDR3 contains 16 residues. CDR3 in amino acids: CASSVGGSSYNSPLHF. The CDR3 DNA sequence: TGTGCCAGCAGCGTAGGTGGCAGCTCCTATAATTCACCCCTCCACTTT.

The chain couples TRBV18 to TRBJ2-5; D not resolved. The CDR3 spans 14 residues. Germline lookup yields CDR1 KGHSH and CDR2 LQKENI. Trimming left V 8 bases short and J 0 bases short, with 13 bases between. The DNA of the CDR3 is TGTGCCAGCGCGACAAGACCCGACCAAGAGACCCAGTACTTC. It specifies CASATRPDQETQYF. The entire variable domain, with the rest obtained from reference TRBV18 and TRBJ2-5, is as follows: NAGVMQNPRHLVRRRGQEARLRCSPMKGHSHVYWYRQLPEEGLKFMVYLQKENIIDESGMPKERFSAEFPKEGPSILRIQQVVRGDSAAYFCASATRPDQETQYFGPGTRLLVL.

The sample holds a few counts of this clone. The J gene is TRBJ1-1, the V gene TRBV27, with TRBD1 matching over 10 bases. The CDR3 loop spans 13 amino acids. Trimming at V came to 6 bases and at J to 7 bases, leaving 5 bases not matched to a gene. CDR1 is MNHEY, CDR2 SMNVEV, per germline (reference sequence). CDR3 coding DNA: TGTGCCAGCAGGGACAGGGGGTTTGGTGAAGCTTTCTTT. Translation: CASRDRGFGEAFF.

This clone was seen a few times. The chain joins TRBV6-1 to TRBJ2-1, with 12 nucleotides matching TRBD2. The trim removed 4 bases at V and 2 bases at J, leaving 3 bases unmatched. The CDR3 extends over 16 amino acids. In germline, CDR1 is MNHNS, CDR2 SASEGT. CDR3 region: CASSVRLAGAYNEQFF. The CDR3 DNA reads as TGTGCCAGCAGTGTGAGACTAGCGGGAGCCTACAATGAGCAGTTCTTC.

The V call is TRBV18, the J call TRBJ1-1; weak D call: TRBD1 (5 bases). The V end was cut by 5 bases, the J end by 1 base, with 11 bases between. This CDR3 region has 14 residues. Per germline, CDR1 KGHSH and CDR2 LQKENI. CDR3 protein: CASSYDRPNTEAFF. Written as DNA, the CDR3 is TGTGCCAGCTCATACGACAGACCGAACACTGAAGCTTTCTTT. The variable domain in full, completed from reference TRBV18 and TRBJ1-1, reads NAGVMQNPRHLVRRRGQEARLRCSPMKGHSHVYWYRQLPEEGLKFMVYLQKENIIDESGMPKERFSAEFPKEGPSILRIQQVVRGDSAAYFCASSYDRPNTEAFFGQGTRLTVV.

V usage is TRBV2 and J usage is TRBJ2-1, with 11 positions matching TRBD1. Trimming took 6 bases from V and 2 from J; bases not matched to a gene: 3. This CDR3 is built from 15 residues. Germline V gene lookup returns CDR1 SNHLY and CDR2 FYNNEI. The CDR3 is CASRGQGVTYNEQFF. In DNA, the CDR3 is TGTGCCAGCAGGGGACAGGGGGTGACCTACAATGAGCAGTTCTTC.

V is TRBV29-1 and J is TRBJ2-1, with a possible D match to TRBD2 (6 bases). V lost 5 bases and J lost 1, with 9 bases in between. Germline CDR1 and CDR2: SQVTM and ANQGSEA. The CDR3 consists of 13 residues. CDR3 nucleotide sequence: TGCAGCGTTAGGCGGGGTTCCTACAATGAGCAGTTCTTC. Translated: CSVRRGSYNEQFF.

The V call is TRBV25-1, the J call TRBJ2-5; 9 positions match TRBD1. With V trimmed by 6 bases and J by 5 bases, 7 bases remained unmatched. The CDR3 runs to 14 residues. Germline lookup yields CDR1 MGHDK and CDR2 SYGVNS. In DNA, the CDR3 is TGTGCCAGCAGGGGACAGGGAATGGTGGAGACCCAGTACTTC. This codes for CASRGQGMVETQYF.

Concerning this clone itself: Other DNA sequences of this sample code for an identical CDR3. The chain employs TRBV9 and TRBJ2-7, with 8 positions matching TRBD1. V trimming: 3 bases; J trimming: 4 bases; junction bases outside the gene matches: 6. The CDR3 has 14 residues. CDR1 and CDR2 (germline): SGDLS, YYNGEE. The CDR3 DNA sequence: TGTGCCAGCAGCGCCGGGACAGGAGGTTACGAGCAGTACTTC. Residues: CASSAGTGGYEQYF.

The chain joins TRBV5-8 to TRBJ1-1, with D perhaps TRBD1 (6 bases). The CDR3 covers 16 residues. CDR1 and CDR2 from the germline V gene are SGHTS and YDEGEE. The germline V and J ends were trimmed by 4 bases and 0 bases, with 16 bases remaining between them. The CDR3 loop is CASSRGIGTVNTEAFF. The CDR3 coding sequence is TGTGCCAGCAGCAGGGGGATAGGAACAGTGAACACTGAAGCTTTCTTT.

J is TRBJ2-7 and V is TRBV28; TRBD1 aligns across 10 bases. V shed 6 bases, J shed 6 bases, and the junction held 11 bases outside the gene matches. The CDR3 is 15 residues long. CDR1 is MDHEN, CDR2 SYDVKM, per germline. Here the CDR3 DNA reads TGTGCCAGCAGCCGCTGGACAGGGGGGATCGGCGAGCAGTACTTC. This gives the protein CASSRWTGGIGEQYF. The whole variable domain, filled in from reference TRBV28 and TRBJ2-7, reads DVKVTQSSRYLVKRTGEKVFLECVQDMDHENMFWYRQDPGLGLRLIYFSYDVKMKEKGDIPEGYSVSREKKERFSLILESASTNQTSMYLCASSRWTGGIGEQYFGPGTRLTVT.

The chain recombines TRBV7-3 with TRBJ2-3; TRBD2 agrees at 11 bases. This CDR3 contains 16 residues. Per germline, CDR1 SGHTA and CDR2 FQGTGA. The J segment lost 2 bases and the V segment lost 5 bases, leaving 6 bases of the junction unmatched. The CDR3 loop is CASSNPGLAVTDTQYF. The DNA for the CDR3 is TGTGCCAGCAGCAACCCGGGACTAGCGGTCACAGATACGCAGTATTTT.

V gene TRBV14 combines with J gene TRBJ2-7; perhaps TRBD1 as D (5 bases). Germline CDR1 reads SGHDN; CDR2 reads FVKESK. CDR3 length: 15 amino acids. With 3 bases removed from V and 2 bases from J, the gap between germline ends came to 14 bases. For the CDR3, the DNA is TGTGCCAGCAGCCAGCGTGACAGCAGGCCCTACGAGCAGTACTTC. It translates to CASSQRDSRPYEQYF.

The chain carries TRBV12-5 and TRBJ2-4; 10 bases match TRBD1. V was pared by 5 bases and J by 6 bases, with 1 base of the junction left unmatched. Germline V gene data show CDR1 as LGHNT and CDR2 as FRNRAP. CDR3 length equals 13 residues. CDR3 nucleotide sequence: TGTGCTAGTGGTCGGGACAGGGGAAACATTCAGTACTTC. Translating it yields CASGRDRGNIQYF.

Only a few counts were recorded for this clone. The chain uses TRBV30 and TRBJ2-7; no clear D. Between the trimmed V and J ends, which lost 0 bases and 2 bases, there was a span of 11 bases. Germline values: CDR1 GTSNPN, CDR2 SVGIG (reference sequence). The CDR3 covers 14 residues. CDR3 region: CAWSVFSSAYEQYF. CDR3 DNA sequence: TGTGCCTGGAGTGTATTTTCTTCCGCCTACGAGCAGTACTTC.

V and J are TRBV6-1 and TRBJ2-7; perhaps TRBD1 as D (6 bases). Trimming removed 4 bases from V and 1 base from J, with 11 bases in between. CDR1 MNHNS and CDR2 SASEGT come from the germline V gene. The CDR3 runs 14 residues. CDR3 sequence: CASSVVQGSYEQYF. CDR3 bases: TGTGCCAGCAGTGTGGTACAGGGTTCCTACGAGCAGTACTTC.

The genes are TRBV9 and TRBJ1-1, with D perhaps TRBD1 (5 bases). Per germline, CDR1 SGDLS and CDR2 YYNGEE. This CDR3 spans 15 amino acids. The V end was cut by 1 base, the J end by 3 bases, with 13 bases between. This CDR3 reads CASSVQAGRDTEAFF. The CDR3 bases are TGTGCCAGCAGCGTACAGGCAGGCAGGGACACTGAAGCTTTCTTT.

This clone is a singleton in its sample. V and J are TRBV4-1 and TRBJ2-1, with D perhaps TRBD1 (6 bases). Germline CDR1 reads MGHRA; CDR2 reads YSYEKL. V was trimmed by 0 bases and J by 7 bases, leaving 13 bases between them. CDR3 size: 15 residues. This CDR3 reads CASSQDGARGNEQFF. Written as DNA, the CDR3 is TGCGCCAGCAGCCAAGATGGAGCCAGGGGAAATGAGCAGTTCTTC.

This sequence joins TRBV19 and TRBJ2-4, with 14 bases lining up with TRBD2. Unmatched junction bases numbered 6, after V lost 7 bases and J lost 1 base. The germline gives CDR1 LNHDA, CDR2 SQIVND (reference sequence). This CDR3 contains 17 residues. The CDR3 reads CASTGLAGVRAKNIQYF. For the CDR3, the DNA is TGTGCCAGTACGGGACTAGCGGGAGTGAGGGCCAAAAACATTCAGTACTTC.

The rearrangement uses TRBV6-1 and TRBJ1-1; 7 nucleotides align to TRBD1. This CDR3 comprises 12 residues. Germline V lookup: CDR1 MNHNS, CDR2 SASEGT. The trim removed 6 bases at V and 5 bases at J, leaving 3 bases unmatched. Written as DNA, the CDR3 is TGTGCCAGCAGGACAGGGAATACTGAAGCTTTCTTT. This gives the protein CASRTGNTEAFF.

This clone was detected a few times. The chain recombines TRBV10-1 with TRBJ2-1; 7 positions match TRBD2. Trimming at V came to 5 bases and at J to 5 bases, leaving 12 bases not matched to a gene. CDR1 WNHNN and CDR2 SYGVQD come from the germline V gene (reference sequence). This CDR3 contains 16 residues. The CDR3 sequence: CASSRYSGVVNNEQFF. The CDR3 DNA reads as TGCGCCAGCAGTCGCTACAGCGGGGTGGTCAACAATGAGCAGTTCTTC.

The rearrangement links TRBV27 to TRBJ1-6; tentatively, D is TRBD1 (5 bases). V lost 4 bases and J lost 7, with 11 bases in between. The CDR3 covers 14 residues. Looked up from germline, CDR1 is MNHEY and CDR2 is SMNVEV (reference sequence). The CDR3 DNA reads as TGTGCCAGCAGTTCCACCAGGGTAAATTCACCCCTCCACTTT. Translated: CASSSTRVNSPLHF.

This clone was seen just once. The chain combines TRBV5-5 with TRBJ1-1, with 8 nucleotides matching TRBD1. Trimming removed 4 bases from V and 5 bases from J; junction bases left unmatched: 7. The CDR3 length is 14 residues. Germline V gene data show CDR1 as SGHKS and CDR2 as YYEKEE (reference sequence). The CDR3 DNA sequence: TGTGCCAGCAGCGTAGGACAGGGAAGGACTGAAGCTTTCTTT. It codes for CASSVGQGRTEAFF.

The rearrangement joins TRBV25-1 to TRBJ1-3, with D perhaps matching TRBD1 (5 bases). This CDR3 has 15 residues. Per the germline V gene, CDR1 is MGHDK and CDR2 is SYGVNS. Trimming pared 7 bases from V and 4 bases from J, leaving 17 bases between. CDR3 nucleotides: TGTGCCAGCACCCCCGGGGGTGGGTCCGGAAACACCATATATTTT. It translates to CASTPGGGSGNTIYF.

This clone was found once. The J gene is TRBJ1-3, the V gene TRBV18; no reliable D call. The germline CDR1 and CDR2 sequences are KGHSH and LQKENI. The CDR3 has 14 amino acids. V lost 5 bases to trimming and J lost 0 bases, with 8 bases between them. The CDR3 DNA sequence: TGTGCCAGCTCAAACACCAGCTCTGGAAACACCATATATTTT. Its protein is CASSNTSSGNTIYF.

The chain combines TRBV13 with TRBJ2-7; 9 bases align to TRBD2. The length of the CDR3 is 14 residues. V shed 5 bases, J shed 7 bases, and the junction held 9 bases outside the gene matches. CDR1 is PRHDT and CDR2 is FYEKMQ in the germline V gene (reference sequence). The chain's CDR3 is CASSAPAREGEQYF. The CDR3 DNA reads as TGTGCCAGCAGCGCCCCCGCGCGGGAGGGGGAGCAGTACTTC. The complete variable domain, with remaining parts taken from reference TRBV13 and TRBJ2-7, reads AAGVIQSPRHLIKEKRETATLKCYPIPRHDTVYWYQQGPGQDPQFLISFYEKMQSDKGSIPDRFSAQQFSDYHSELNMSSLELGDSALYFCASSAPAREGEQYFGPGTRLTVT.

This chain uses TRBV5-1 with TRBJ2-1, with D maybe TRBD2 (6 bases). The CDR3 runs 17 residues. From germline, CDR1 is SGHRS and CDR2 YFSETQ. The V end was cut by 0 bases, the J end by 0 bases, with 13 bases between. For the CDR3, the DNA is TGCGCCAGCAGCTTGGTGGCGGGGCCTAGCTCCTACAATGAGCAGTTCTTC. Amino acid sequence: CASSLVAGPSSYNEQFF.